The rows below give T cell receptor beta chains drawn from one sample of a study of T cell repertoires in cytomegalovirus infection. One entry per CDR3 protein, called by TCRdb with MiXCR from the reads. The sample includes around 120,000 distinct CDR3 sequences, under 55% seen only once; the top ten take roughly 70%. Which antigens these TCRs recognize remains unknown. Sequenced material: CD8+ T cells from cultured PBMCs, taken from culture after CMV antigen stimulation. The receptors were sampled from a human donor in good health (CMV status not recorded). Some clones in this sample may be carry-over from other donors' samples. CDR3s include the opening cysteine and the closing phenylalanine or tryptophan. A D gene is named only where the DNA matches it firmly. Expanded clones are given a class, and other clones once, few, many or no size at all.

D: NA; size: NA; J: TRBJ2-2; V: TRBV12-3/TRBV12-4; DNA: TGTGCCAGCACCTTGGGTGGGCCCGGGGAGCTGTTTTTT; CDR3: CASTLGGPGELFF
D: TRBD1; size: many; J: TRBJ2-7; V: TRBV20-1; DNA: TGCAGTGCTACAGTCGGACAGGGGTCCTACGAGCAGTACTTC; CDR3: CSATVGQGSYEQYF
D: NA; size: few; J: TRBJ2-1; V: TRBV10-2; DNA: TGCGCCAGCCTGGGGGTAGGCCGCGAGCAGTTCTTC; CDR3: CASLGVGREQFF
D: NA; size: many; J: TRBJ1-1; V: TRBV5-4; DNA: TGTGCCAGCGGCAGGAACACTGAAGCTTTCTTT; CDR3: CASGRNTEAFF
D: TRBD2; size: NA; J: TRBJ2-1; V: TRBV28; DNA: TGTGCCAGCAGTCCAGGACTAGCGGGGGGATTCGGTGAGCAGTTCTTC; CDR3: CASSPGLAGGFGEQFF
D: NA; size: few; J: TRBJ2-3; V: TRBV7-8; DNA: TGTGCCAGCAGCAGTTCAGTGACTAGGGAGACAGATACGCAGTATTTT; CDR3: CASSSSVTRETDTQYF
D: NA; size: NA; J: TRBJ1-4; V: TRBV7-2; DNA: TGTGCCAGCAGCTTCTTTGGAAATGAAAAACTGTTTTTT; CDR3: CASSFFGNEKLFF
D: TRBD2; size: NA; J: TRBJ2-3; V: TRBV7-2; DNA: TGTGCCAGCAGCTTAGGGCTAGCGGGGCCCTTCTCAGATACGCAGTATTTT; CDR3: CASSLGLAGPFSDTQYF
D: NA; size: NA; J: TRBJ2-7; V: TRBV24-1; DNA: TGTGCCACCGACGGGCAGTACTTC; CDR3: CATDGQYF
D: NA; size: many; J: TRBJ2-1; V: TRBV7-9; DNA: TGTGCCAGCAGCTTTACGGTGTCTAAGTACAATGAGCAGTTCTTC; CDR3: CASSFTVSKYNEQFF